Detailed here is one T cell receptor (beta chain). What it binds is not known. At the deep level, the assay was run. In the authors' methods: From ImmunoSEQ came sequences covering only the junction and carrying no quality scores, so filtering differed. Some clones are missing from TCRdb's copy, which holds only in-frame ones; the method was immunoSEQ multiplex PCR. V and J calls plus clone size are reproduced from that table; the DNA served to infer D and trimming. The table lists more than 2,000,000 clones, 85% to 95% of them singletons, with over 0.12% in the top ten. The sample originates from a study of shared clonotypes between healthy human individuals. General study points: In contrast to clonotypes shared by all four donors, non-shared clonotypes had lower generation probabilities. Memory subsets generally showed lower estimated richness than naive subsets.

The ends were cut back, 7 bases at V and 3 bases at J, with 16 bases in the middle. The CDR3 has 14 amino acids. Germline V gene lookup returns CDR1 SGHRS and CDR2 YFSETQ. The TCR sequence derives from a man between 18 and 29 years old in good health. The chain recombines TRBV5-1 with TRBJ1-1; TRBD1 is a possible D gene (6 bases). Specimen: naive CD4+ T cells sorted from blood. Subset meaning: CD45RA+ positively selected. The CDR3 DNA is TGCGCCAGCCAACTTACAGGGTATGACACTGAAGCTTTCTTT. Its protein product is CASQLTGYDTEAFF.